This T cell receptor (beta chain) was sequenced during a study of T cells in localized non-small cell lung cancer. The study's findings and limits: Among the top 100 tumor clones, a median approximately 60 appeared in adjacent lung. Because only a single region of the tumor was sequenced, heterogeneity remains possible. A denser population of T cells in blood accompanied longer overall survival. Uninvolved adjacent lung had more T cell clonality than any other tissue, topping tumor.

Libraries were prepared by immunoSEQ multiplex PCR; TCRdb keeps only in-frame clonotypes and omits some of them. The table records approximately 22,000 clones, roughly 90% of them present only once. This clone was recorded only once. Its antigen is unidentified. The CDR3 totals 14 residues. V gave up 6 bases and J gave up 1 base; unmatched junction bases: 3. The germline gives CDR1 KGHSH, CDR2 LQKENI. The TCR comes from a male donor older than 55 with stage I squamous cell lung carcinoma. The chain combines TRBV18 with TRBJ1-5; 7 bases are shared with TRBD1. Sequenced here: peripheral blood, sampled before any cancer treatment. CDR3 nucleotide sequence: TGTGCCAGCTCGCAGGACAGGAGCAATCAGCCCCAGCATTTT. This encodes CASSQDRSNQPQHF.